Listed below are T cell receptor beta chains from one sample, sequenced in a study of blood T cell repertoires in COVID-19. The assay was immunoSEQ multiplex PCR, and TCRdb's table has in-frame clones only and misses some. This sample has 170,000 or so clones, with 86% found just once. Sequencing used peripheral blood. The source is a man aged 45-60 years with active or convalescent COVID-19. Both conserved end residues are part of each CDR3. D genes are given only for firm matches. Clone size is given for some rows only: seen once, a few or many times, or a class if the clone is expanded.

J gene	V gene	D gene	clone size	CDR3 DNA	CDR3 protein
TRBJ2-3	TRBV19	-	once	TGTGCCAGTAGTATAACGGGAGGGGGCTACCCAGATACGCAGTATTTT	CASSITGGGYPDTQYF
TRBJ1-2	TRBV29-1	TRBD1	-	TGCAGCGCCCTCCGGACAGGGTTTGGCTACACCTTC	CSALRTGFGYTF
TRBJ2-5	TRBV19	-	-	TGTGCCAGTAGCCGATCAGGGGCGGGAGAGACCCAGTACTTC	CASSRSGAGETQYF
TRBJ2-7	TRBV11-3	-	-	TGTGCCAGCAGCTTTGGGGGGAGTAGGGAGCAGTACTTC	CASSFGGSREQYF
TRBJ1-2	TRBV10-3	-	-	TGTGCCATCAGTGATTCCGGGGGGGGTGGCTACACCTTC	CAISDSGGGGYTF
TRBJ2-3	TRBV30	-	-	TGTGCCTGGAGTGTAGACATCCCAGATACGCAGTATTTT	CAWSVDIPDTQYF
TRBJ1-4	TRBV3-1/TRBV3-2	TRBD1	-	TGTGCCAGCAGCCGGGACAGGGCCTCCGAAAAACTGTTTTTT	CASSRDRASEKLFF
TRBJ1-6	TRBV28	TRBD1	-	TGTGCCAGCAGTTCGACAGGGGATAATTCACCCCTCCACTTT	CASSSTGDNSPLHF
TRBJ2-7	TRBV2	TRBD2	-	TGTGCCAGCAATTTAGGCGGGAGCTCCTACGAGCAGTACTTC	CASNLGGSSYEQYF
TRBJ2-2	TRBV27	-	-	TGTGCCCCCTCAGGAAAGGAAGACACCGGGGAGCTGTTTTTT	CAPSGKEDTGELFF
TRBJ1-3	TRBV29-1	TRBD1	-	TGCAGCGTTGGGGGGACAGGGGTCTCTGGAAACACCATATATTTT	CSVGGTGVSGNTIYF
TRBJ1-6	TRBV6-2/TRBV6-3	TRBD1	-	TGTGCCAGCAGTGACCAATTCCAGGGGGCTCGTTCACCCCTCCACTTT	CASSDQFQGARSPLHF
TRBJ2-7	TRBV5-1	TRBD1	-	TGCGCCAGCAGCTGGACCGGGACAGGGGGCGACGAGCAGTACTTC	CASSWTGTGGDEQYF
TRBJ2-1	TRBV10-2	TRBD1	-	TGCGCCAGCAGACAGGGGGCCGATGAGCAGTTCTTC	CASRQGADEQFF
TRBJ1-1	TRBV3-1/TRBV3-2	-	-	TGTGCCAGCAGCAGAACTTCGGGAACTGAAGCTTTCTTT	CASSRTSGTEAFF
TRBJ1-6	TRBV5-6	TRBD1	few	TGTGCCAGCAGCTTTGGGGACAGGGGTTCACCCCTCCACTTT	CASSFGDRGSPLHF
TRBJ2-7	TRBV6-5	TRBD1	-	TGTGCCAGCAGCCGACAGGGCTCGAGGGAGCAGTACTTC	CASSRQGSREQYF
TRBJ2-7	TRBV12-3/TRBV12-4	TRBD1	-	TGTGCCAGCACTACTACAGGGGCATACGAGCAGTACTTC	CASTTTGAYEQYF
TRBJ2-1	TRBV4-3	TRBD1	few	TGCGCCAGCAGCCAAGAGGACAGGGGAGGGGATGAGCAGTTCTTC	CASSQEDRGGDEQFF
TRBJ1-1	TRBV28	TRBD1	-	TGTGCCAGCGCGCCCCACAGGGGCAACACTGAAGCTTTCTTT	CASAPHRGNTEAFF
TRBJ2-7	TRBV7-2	-	-	TGTGCCAGCAGCCCGGACACTAACTACGAGCAGTACTTC	CASSPDTNYEQYF
TRBJ1-5	TRBV9	-	-	TGTGCCAGCACTCCCGGGGTATCCCTCAATCAGCCCCAGCATTTT	CASTPGVSLNQPQHF
TRBJ1-2	TRBV9	-	-	TGTGCCAGCAGCGTATCACCCATGGAGGGCTACACCTTC	CASSVSPMEGYTF
TRBJ2-1	TRBV3-1/TRBV3-2	TRBD1	-	TGTGCCAGCAGCCGACAGGGGGATGAGCAGTTCTTC	CASSRQGDEQFF
TRBJ2-1	TRBV7-7	TRBD2	-	TGTGCCAGCAGCCCGGGGGGGACTAGCGTCGATGAGCAGTTCTTC	CASSPGGTSVDEQFF